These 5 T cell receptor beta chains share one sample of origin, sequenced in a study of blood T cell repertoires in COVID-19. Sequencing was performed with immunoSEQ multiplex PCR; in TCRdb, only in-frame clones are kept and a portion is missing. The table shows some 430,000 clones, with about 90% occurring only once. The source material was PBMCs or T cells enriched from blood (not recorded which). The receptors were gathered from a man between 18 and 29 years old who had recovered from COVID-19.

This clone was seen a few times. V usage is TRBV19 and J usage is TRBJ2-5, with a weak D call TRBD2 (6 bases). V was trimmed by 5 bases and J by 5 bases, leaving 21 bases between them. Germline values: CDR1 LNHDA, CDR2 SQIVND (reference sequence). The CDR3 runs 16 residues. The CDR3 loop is CASSVSGTKGGETQYF. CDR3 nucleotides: TGTGCCAGTAGTGTAAGTGGGACGAAAGGAGGGGAGACCCAGTACTTC.

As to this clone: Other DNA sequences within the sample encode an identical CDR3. CDR3 nucleotides: TGTGCCAGTAGCACGGGACAGGGAGGGACTGAAGCTTTCTTT. Its protein is CASSTGQGGTEAFF. This sequence joins TRBV19 and TRBJ1-1; TRBD1 aligns across 9 bases. This CDR3 is 14 amino acids long. The V gene's germline CDR1 is LNHDA and CDR2 SQIVND (reference sequence). V lost 6 bases and J lost 5; bases outside the gene matches: 7. The complete variable domain, with remaining parts taken from reference TRBV19 and TRBJ1-1, reads DGGITQSPKYLFRKEGQNVTLSCEQNLNHDAMYWYRQDPGQGLRLIYYSQIVNDFQKGDIAEGYSVSREKKESFPLTVTSAQKNPTAFYLCASSTGQGGTEAFFGQGTRLTVV.

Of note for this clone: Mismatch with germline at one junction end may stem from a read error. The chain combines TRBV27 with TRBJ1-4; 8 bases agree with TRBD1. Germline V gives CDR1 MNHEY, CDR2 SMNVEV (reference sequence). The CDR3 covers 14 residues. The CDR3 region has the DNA TGTGCCAGCAGTTATCAGGGGGCTAAGGAAAAACTGTTTTTT. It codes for CASSYQGAKEKLFF. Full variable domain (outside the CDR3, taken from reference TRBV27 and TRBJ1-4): EAQVTQNPRYLITVTGKKLTVTCSQNMNHEYMSWYRQDPGLGLRQIYYSMNVEVTDKGDVPEGYKVSRKEKRNFPLILESPSPNQTSLYFCASSYQGAKEKLFFGSGTQLSVL.

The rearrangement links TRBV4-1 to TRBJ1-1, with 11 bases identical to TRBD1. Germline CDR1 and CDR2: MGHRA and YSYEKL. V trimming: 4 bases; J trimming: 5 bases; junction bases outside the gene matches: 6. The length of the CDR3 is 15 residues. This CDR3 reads CASSRLGTGGTEAFF. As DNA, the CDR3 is TGCGCCAGCAGCCGCCTAGGGACAGGGGGAACTGAAGCTTTCTTT.

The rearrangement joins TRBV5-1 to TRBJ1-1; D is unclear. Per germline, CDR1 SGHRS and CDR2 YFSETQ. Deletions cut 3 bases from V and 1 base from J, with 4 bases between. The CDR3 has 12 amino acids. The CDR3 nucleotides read TGCGCCAGCAGCTCAGGGAACACTGAAGCTTTCTTT. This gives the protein CASSSGNTEAFF.